The 27 T cell receptor beta chains below all came from one sample that was sequenced in a study of blood T cell repertoires in COVID-19. Measured with immunoSEQ multiplex PCR; TCRdb has only the in-frame clones, and not every one. The sample yields some 100,000 clones, 84% seen once. Sequencing was performed on peripheral blood. The receptors derive from a woman in her sixties with acute or convalescent COVID-19.

The CDR3 is CAWNDGGPDTQYF. CDR3 DNA sequence: TGTGCCTGGAATGACGGGGGGCCGGATACGCAGTATTTT. This chain links TRBV30 with TRBJ2-3; possible D gene TRBD2, 7 bases. There are 13 residues in the CDR3. V was shortened by 4 bases and J by 6 bases, with 14 bases between the two germline ends. CDR1 and CDR2 (germline): GTSNPN, SVGIG (reference sequence).

The rearrangement links TRBV28 to TRBJ2-7; 8 bases agree with TRBD1. Germline V gene data show CDR1 as MDHEN and CDR2 as SYDVKM. Trimming removed 6 bases from V and 2 bases from J; junction bases left unmatched: 6. This CDR3 spans 14 amino acids. The CDR3: CASRRQGRTYEQYF. As DNA, the CDR3 is TGTGCCAGCAGACGACAGGGGCGTACCTACGAGCAGTACTTC.

J is TRBJ1-5 and V is TRBV24-1, with a weak D call TRBD1 (5 bases). The CDR3 covers 16 residues. V lost 5 bases, J lost 0 bases, and 13 bases lay in between. Germline CDR1 KGHDR, CDR2 SFDVKD. CDR3 region: CATSAGGPYSNQPQHF. The CDR3 DNA sequence: TGTGCCACCAGTGCCGGGGGACCTTATAGCAATCAGCCCCAGCATTTT.

The chain joins TRBV2 to TRBJ1-4, with D perhaps matching TRBD1 (5 bases). Germline values: CDR1 SNHLY, CDR2 FYNNEI. The CDR3 has 14 amino acids. V dropped 6 bases and J dropped 8 bases, with 16 bases sitting between them. The CDR3 DNA reads as TGTGCCAGCAGGTTCCAGGGACTGATAGAAAAACTGTTTTTT. Translation gives CASRFQGLIEKLFF.

The gene calls are TRBV7-2 and TRBJ1-1; D is perhaps TRBD1 (6 bases). Trimming cost V 3 bases and J 1 base, with 12 bases left between them. The CDR3 runs 15 residues. Per germline, CDR1 SGHTA and CDR2 FQGNSA. CDR3 sequence reads: CASSFGRQANTEAFF. DNA for the CDR3: TGTGCCAGCAGCTTTGGACGACAGGCGAACACTGAAGCTTTCTTT. Full variable domain (missing parts from reference TRBV7-2 and TRBJ1-1): GAGVSQSPSNKVTEKGKDVELRCDPISGHTALYWYRQSLGQGLEFLIYFQGNSAPDKSGLPSDRFSAERTGGSVSTLTIQRTQQEDSAVYLCASSFGRQANTEAFFGQGTRLTVV.

The gene calls are TRBV29-1 and TRBJ2-5, with TRBD2 matching 7 bases. Germline assignment: CDR1 SQVTM and CDR2 ANQGSEA. This CDR3 is 14 amino acids long. V lost 6 bases and J lost 5; bases outside the gene matches: 12. The CDR3 DNA sequence: TGCAGCGTGAAGACTAGCCCCGCGGGGGAGACCCAGTACTTC. Its translation: CSVKTSPAGETQYF. The entire variable domain, with the rest obtained from reference TRBV29-1 and TRBJ2-5, is as follows: SAVISQKPSRDICQRGTSLTIQCQVDSQVTMMFWYRQQPGQSLTLIATANQGSEATYESGFVIDKFPISRPNLTFSTLTVSNMSPEDSSIYLCSVKTSPAGETQYFGPGTRLLVL.

The chain couples TRBV5-1 to TRBJ2-3, with 8 bases aligning to TRBD1. CDR1 and CDR2 from the germline V gene are SGHRS and YFSETQ. V trimming: 4 bases; J trimming: 2 bases; junction bases outside the gene matches: 15. The CDR3 totals 18 residues. The CDR3 DNA is TGCGCCAGCAGCCCGAGCCAAGGTCAGGGGGCCCACACAGATACGCAGTATTTT. Protein sequence: CASSPSQGQGAHTDTQYF. The full variable domain, with the rest looked up from reference TRBV5-1 and TRBJ2-3, is KAGVTQTPRYLIKTRGQQVTLSCSPISGHRSVSWYQQTPGQGLQFLFEYFSETQRNKGNFPGRFSGRQFSNSRSEMNVSTLELGDSALYLCASSPSQGQGAHTDTQYFGPGTRLTVL.

The chain recombines TRBV5-1 with TRBJ2-3; D is possibly TRBD2 (5 bases). The V gene's germline CDR1 is SGHRS and CDR2 YFSETQ. The CDR3 spans 15 residues. Trimming took off 0 bases at V and 3 bases at J, with 11 bases between the two ends. CDR3 in DNA: TGCGCCAGCAGCTTGGTAGGGAGAGGTACAGATACGCAGTATTTT. Translation gives CASSLVGRGTDTQYF.

The rearrangement links TRBV7-2 to TRBJ2-7; 8 bases match TRBD2. Per germline, CDR1 SGHTA and CDR2 FQGNSA. With 7 bases clipped from V and 2 bases from J, the junction kept 4 bases outside the gene matches. The CDR3 covers 13 residues. The CDR3 region is CASNKRGTYEQYF. CDR3 DNA sequence: TGTGCCAGCAACAAGCGGGGGACCTACGAGCAGTACTTC.

Written as DNA, the CDR3 is TGTGCCAGCAGCCAAACAGGGGGAGGGCAGTTCTTC. It codes for CASSQTGGGQFF. This chain joins TRBV2 and TRBJ2-1; the match to TRBD1 covers 8 bases. CDR1 is SNHLY and CDR2 is FYNNEI in the germline V gene. This CDR3 spans 12 amino acids. The junction had 7 bases not matched to a gene; V was cut back by 6 bases and J by 12 bases.

This chain joins TRBV28 and TRBJ1-3, with 7 bases lining up with TRBD1. This CDR3 is 14 amino acids long. Per germline, CDR1 MDHEN and CDR2 SYDVKM. J gave up 3 bases and V 8 bases, and 7 bases lay outside the gene matches. Here the CDR3 DNA reads TGTGCCAGCGAACGACAGGGAAGTGGAAACACCATATATTTT. It specifies CASERQGSGNTIYF.

V usage is TRBV2 and J usage is TRBJ2-6; TRBD2 might be the D (6 bases). Germline assignment: CDR1 SNHLY and CDR2 FYNNEI. This CDR3 comprises 15 residues. V was shortened by 9 bases and J by 0 bases, with 12 bases between the two germline ends. DNA of the CDR3: TGTGCCAGAAGGAGGGGCGCCTCTGGGGCCAACGTCCTGACTTTC. This encodes CARRRGASGANVLTF. Supplemented by reference TRBV2 and TRBJ2-6, the full variable domain reads EPEVTQTPSHQVTQMGQEVILRCVPISNHLYFYWYRQILGQKVEFLVSFYNNEISEKSEIFDDQFSVERPDGSNFTLKIRSTKLEDSAMYFCARRRGASGANVLTFGAGSRLTVL.

This chain connects TRBV6-4 to TRBJ2-2, with 9 bases aligning to TRBD1. The V gene end was trimmed by 4 bases and the J gene end by 3 bases; junction bases not matched to a gene: 0. The CDR3 length is 14 residues. Per the germline V gene, CDR1 is MRHNA and CDR2 is SNTAGT. CDR3 region: CASSGQGDTGELFF. The CDR3 DNA reads TGTGCCAGCAGTGGACAGGGGGACACCGGGGAGCTGTTTTTT.

The chain couples TRBV5-1 to TRBJ1-1; possible D gene TRBD1, 6 bases. The germline V gene has CDR1 SGHRS and CDR2 YFSETQ. The length of the CDR3 is 15 residues. The V end lost 0 bases, the J end lost 3 bases, and 12 bases lay between the germline ends. In DNA, the CDR3 is TGCGCCAGCAGCTTGGGACAGGTGAAGGACACTGAAGCTTTCTTT. Amino acid sequence: CASSLGQVKDTEAFF. Together with reference TRBV5-1 and TRBJ1-1, the CDR3 gives the full variable domain: KAGVTQTPRYLIKTRGQQVTLSCSPISGHRSVSWYQQTPGQGLQFLFEYFSETQRNKGNFPGRFSGRQFSNSRSEMNVSTLELGDSALYLCASSLGQVKDTEAFFGQGTRLTVV.

This clone was counted between two and nine times. CDR3: CASSVVGHSSYEQYF. The CDR3 nucleotides read TGTGCCAGCAGCGTGGTAGGACACAGCTCCTACGAGCAGTACTTC. The rearrangement links TRBV9 to TRBJ2-7, with a tentative D call TRBD1 (5 bases). This CDR3 has 15 amino acids. CDR1 is SGDLS and CDR2 is YYNGEE in the germline V gene. The V end was cut by 2 bases, the J end by 0 bases, with 12 bases between.

The chain couples TRBV5-1 to TRBJ2-5, with 7 nucleotides matching TRBD1. CDR1 and CDR2 from the germline V gene are SGHRS and YFSETQ. V was pared by 4 bases and J by 7 bases, with 10 bases of the junction left unmatched. This CDR3 has 14 amino acids. The CDR3 DNA reads as TGCGCCAGCAGCCACGGGACAGAACTGGGGACCCAGTACTTC. It encodes CASSHGTELGTQYF.

The gene calls are TRBV3-1 (or the pseudogene TRBV3-2) and TRBJ2-5, with 9 bases fitting TRBD2. Germline trimming cut 0 bases from V and 7 bases from J; bases unmatched to any gene: 15. The CDR3 length is 18 residues. Germline CDR1 and CDR2: LGHDT and YNNKEL (reference sequence). CDR3 sequence: CASSQDPLSGGMEVTQYF. The CDR3 DNA reads TGTGCCAGCAGCCAAGATCCCCTCAGCGGGGGGATGGAGGTGACCCAGTACTTC.

Only a few counts were recorded for this clone. V is TRBV7-8 and J is TRBJ1-5, with D unclear. V lost 5 bases to trimming and J lost 3 bases, with 20 bases between them. Germline lookup yields CDR1 SGHVS and CDR2 FQNEAQ. The CDR3 spans 17 residues. The CDR3 DNA sequence: TGTGCCAGCAGCCCCGCGGGCGGCAGCCGCCCCAATCAGCCCCAGCATTTT. Amino acid sequence: CASSPAGGSRPNQPQHF.

The chain has TRBV19 and TRBJ1-2; the match to TRBD1 covers 7 bases. After removal of 3 bases from V and 2 bases from J, the junction contained 15 bases not matched to a gene. This CDR3 has 18 amino acids. Per the germline V gene, CDR1 is LNHDA and CDR2 is SQIVND (reference sequence). CDR3 sequence reads: CASSITSGQFPPNYGYTF. The CDR3 nucleotides read TGTGCCAGTAGTATTACCTCGGGACAGTTCCCCCCGAACTATGGCTACACCTTC.

The CDR3 reads CASSSTGVEQYF. The CDR3 bases are TGTGCCAGCAGTTCGACAGGGGTCGAGCAGTACTTC. The rearrangement joins TRBV12-3 or TRBV12-4 to TRBJ2-7; 8 nucleotides align to TRBD1. V lost 4 bases to trimming and J lost 6 bases; unmatched junction nucleotides: 2. The length of the CDR3 is 12 residues.

The CDR3 is CASQGPGNTIYF. The CDR3 DNA follows: TGTGCCAGCCAGGGGCCGGGAAACACCATATATTTT. The rearrangement links TRBV27 to TRBJ1-3; tentative D call: TRBD1 (6 bases). CDR1 is MNHEY and CDR2 is SMNVEV in the germline V gene (reference sequence). V was cut by 8 bases and J by 4 bases, with 9 bases left in between. This CDR3 spans 12 amino acids.

The chain carries TRBV27 and TRBJ2-7, with a weak D call TRBD1 (6 bases). Trimming removed 5 bases at V and 3 bases at J, with 17 bases between. Germline V gives CDR1 MNHEY, CDR2 SMNVEV (reference sequence). The CDR3 consists of 15 residues. Here the CDR3 DNA reads TGTGCCAGCAGTCCCACAGGGTTGAGGAGCTACGAGCAGTACTTC. Translated: CASSPTGLRSYEQYF.

The V and J genes are TRBV5-4 and TRBJ2-5, with D perhaps TRBD2 (6 bases). There are 16 residues in the CDR3. Germline V lookup: CDR1 SGHNT, CDR2 YYREEE (reference sequence). V was shortened by 10 bases and J by 5 bases, with 27 bases between the two germline ends. In DNA form, the CDR3 reads TGTGCCCTAAAAGCTGGGGCTAGCGTGGGATCGGAGACCCAGTACTTC. Protein product: CALKAGASVGSETQYF.

The chain joins TRBV11-2 to TRBJ2-1; D might be TRBD2 (6 bases). Germline V lookup: CDR1 SGHAT, CDR2 FQNNGV. The CDR3 has 15 residues. The ends were cut back, 4 bases at V and 7 bases at J, with 17 bases in the middle. CDR3 protein: CASSSQVLAKNEQFF. CDR3 DNA sequence: TGTGCCAGCAGCTCTCAAGTACTAGCCAAGAATGAGCAGTTCTTC.

The CDR3 region has the DNA TGTGCCAGCAGACAAAACACCGGGGAGCTGTTTTTT. The encoded protein is CASRQNTGELFF. The genes are TRBV12-3 or TRBV12-4 and TRBJ2-2, with unresolved D. Trimming took off 6 bases at V and 2 bases at J, with 4 bases between the two ends. This CDR3 comprises 12 residues.

The J gene is TRBJ1-1, the V gene TRBV7-2; D remains unclear. The V end lost 5 bases, the J end lost 8 bases, and 12 bases lay between the germline ends. The CDR3 sequence is 12 residues long. The germline V gene has CDR1 SGHTA and CDR2 FQGNSA. The CDR3 sequence: CASSMTYGEAFF. CDR3 nucleotide sequence: TGTGCCAGCAGCATGACATACGGAGAAGCTTTCTTT.

V is TRBV12-3 or TRBV12-4 and J is TRBJ1-4; D perhaps matches TRBD1 (6 bases). The CDR3 loop spans 12 amino acids. The V gene lost 2 bases and the J gene lost 8 bases, with 6 bases spanning the gap. The CDR3 DNA is TGTGCCAGCAGTTTAACAGGGGAAAAACTGTTTTTT. Its protein is CASSLTGEKLFF.